This T cell receptor beta chain comes out of a study of T cell repertoires in cytomegalovirus infection. Looking at the study overall: Public TCR beta signatures were indicative of both CMV infection and a matching HLA type.

On this clonotype itself: Antigen unknown.

Notes on the study in general: CMV carriers having the relevant HLA were flagged by cumulative public TCR beta family frequency.

This CDR3 comprises 15 residues. CDR1 is SNHLY and CDR2 is FYNNEI in the germline V gene. The V and J ends lost 6 bases and 1 base, in that order; junction bases with no gene match: 4. TCRdb recomputed calls from the reads with MiXCR, one row per CDR3 protein. This table holds about 360,000 distinct CDR3 sequences, 15% to 20% found once. This receptor was obtained from a human donor in good health (CMV status not recorded). Some clones in this sample may be carry-over from other donors' samples. The chain is built from TRBV2 and TRBJ2-5; 11 bases fit TRBD2. The material sequenced was PBMCs. The CDR3, as DNA: TGTGCCAGCAGCGATCTAGCGGGGGGCCAAGAGACCCAGTACTTC. This codes for CASSDLAGGQETQYF.